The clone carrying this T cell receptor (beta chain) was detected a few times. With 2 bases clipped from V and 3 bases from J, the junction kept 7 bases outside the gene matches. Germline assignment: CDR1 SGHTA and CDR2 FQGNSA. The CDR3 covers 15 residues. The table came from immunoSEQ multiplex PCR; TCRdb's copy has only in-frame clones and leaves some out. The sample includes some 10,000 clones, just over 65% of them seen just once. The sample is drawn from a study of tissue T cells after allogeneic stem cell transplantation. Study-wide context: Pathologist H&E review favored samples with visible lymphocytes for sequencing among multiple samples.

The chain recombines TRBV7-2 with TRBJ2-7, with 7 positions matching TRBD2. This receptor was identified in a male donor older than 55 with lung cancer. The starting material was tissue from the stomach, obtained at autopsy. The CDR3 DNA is TGTGCCAGCAGCTTACGGGACGGCGGGGGCTACGAGCAGTACTTC. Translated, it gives CASSLRDGGGYEQYF.